Each of the 30 T cell receptor beta chains below was sequenced from the same sample in a study of blood T cell repertoires in COVID-19 (dated by TCRdb to about 2020). Library construction relied on the immunoSEQ multiplex PCR assay. TCRdb carries this immuneACCESS record with in-frame sequences only. Its versions omit some clonotypes, under half of them owing to an unresolved V gene in the studies checked, with the rest unexplained. The sample yields roughly 260,000 clones; about 91% were counted once. Of the sample, 2% to 3% falls within the top ten clones. The sample comprised PBMCs or T cells enriched from blood (not recorded which). The source is a woman in her twenties or thirties with acute COVID-19.

The chain is built from TRBV11-2 and TRBJ1-2, with D tentatively TRBD1 (6 bases). This CDR3 has 13 residues. Trimming stripped 5 bases from V and 7 bases from J, with 14 bases between. Germline CDR1 SGHAT, CDR2 FQNNGV. DNA of the CDR3: TGTGCCAGCAGCGCCTCAGGGGTTCCTGGCTACACCTTC. It codes for CASSASGVPGYTF.

This clone was seen only a few times. The J gene is TRBJ2-7, the V gene TRBV6-1; a weak D match, TRBD2 (6 bases). Germline lookup yields CDR1 MNHNS and CDR2 SASEGT. Trimming took off 3 bases at V and 3 bases at J, with 12 bases between the two ends. The CDR3 runs to 14 residues. This CDR3 reads CASSEAGTSYEQYF. The CDR3 coding sequence is TGTGCCAGCAGTGAGGCGGGGACGAGCTACGAGCAGTACTTC.

V usage is TRBV28 and J usage is TRBJ1-1; D possibly corresponds to TRBD1 (5 bases). Trimming shortened V by 7 bases and J by 3 bases, and 18 bases separated the two germline ends. Germline V gene sequence: CDR1 MDHEN, CDR2 SYDVKM. The CDR3 loop spans 15 amino acids. This CDR3 reads CASISNWGGDTEAFF. CDR3 DNA sequence: TGTGCCAGCATCTCCAACTGGGGGGGGGACACTGAAGCTTTCTTT.

V and J are TRBV4-2 and TRBJ1-1; 7 nucleotides line up with TRBD1. V shed 4 bases, J shed 0 bases, and the junction held 5 bases outside the gene matches. The CDR3 spans 15 residues. CDR1 and CDR2 from the germline V gene are LGHNA and YNFKEQ. In nucleotides, the CDR3 is TGTGCCAGCAGCCTAGAGGGACAGATGAACACTGAAGCTTTCTTT. This gives the protein CASSLEGQMNTEAFF.

The gene calls are TRBV13 and TRBJ1-4; D is uncertain. The CDR3 has 13 amino acids. CDR1 is PRHDT, CDR2 FYEKMQ, per germline (reference sequence). The V and J ends lost 4 bases and 8 bases respectively, with 11 bases between them. The CDR3 loop is CASSSPAAEKLFF. DNA of the CDR3: TGTGCCAGCAGCTCCCCCGCGGCCGAAAAACTGTTTTTT.

This chain connects TRBV5-1 to TRBJ2-5; a weak D match, TRBD1 (6 bases). This CDR3 has 15 residues. The germline CDR1 and CDR2 sequences are SGHRS and YFSETQ. V lost 0 bases and J lost 5, with 14 bases in between. The CDR3 bases are TGCGCCAGCAGCTTGGGGCAGGGGATGGGCGAGACCCAGTACTTC. This sequence encodes CASSLGQGMGETQYF.

The chain carries TRBV5-6 and TRBJ2-1; maybe TRBD2 (6 bases). Germline V lookup: CDR1 SGHDT, CDR2 YYEEEE. V lost 2 bases and J 5 bases, leaving 17 bases between the germline ends. The CDR3 is 16 amino acids. For the CDR3, the DNA is TGTGCCAGCAGCTTCGGAGGAGCGGGTCGGCACAATGAGCAGTTCTTC. Its translation is CASSFGGAGRHNEQFF.

This chain links TRBV6-1 with TRBJ1-6; D unclear. CDR1 is MNHNS, CDR2 SASEGT, per germline. The CDR3 extends over 14 amino acids. Trimming left V 1 base short and J 10 bases short, with 11 bases between. The CDR3 region is CASSEVASESPLHF. CDR3 sequence (DNA): TGTGCCAGCAGTGAAGTCGCTTCAGAATCACCCCTCCACTTT.

The chain recombines TRBV30 with TRBJ2-1; D is possibly TRBD2 (5 bases). The CDR3 runs 13 residues. V was trimmed by 5 bases and J by 4 bases, leaving 12 bases between them. The germline V gene has CDR1 GTSNPN and CDR2 SVGIG (reference sequence). The chain's CDR3 is CAWASGAYNEQFF. DNA of the CDR3: TGTGCCTGGGCGAGCGGAGCTTACAATGAGCAGTTCTTC. The whole variable domain, remainder taken from reference TRBV30 and TRBJ2-1, is SQTIHQWPATLVQPVGSPLSLECTVEGTSNPNLYWYRQAAGRGLQLLFYSVGIGQISSEVPQNLSASRPQDRQFILSSKKLLLSDSGFYLCAWASGAYNEQFFGPGTRLTVL.

The rearrangement uses TRBV29-1 and TRBJ1-1; D gene unclear. The V gene lost 3 bases and the J gene lost 3 bases, with 11 bases spanning the gap. CDR1 SQVTM and CDR2 ANQGSEA come from the germline V gene. This CDR3 is built from 13 residues. CDR3 sequence: CSVDLTGDTEAFF. Written as DNA, the CDR3 is TGCAGCGTTGACCTGACCGGGGACACTGAAGCTTTCTTT. The full variable domain, rest sourced from reference TRBV29-1 and TRBJ1-1, is SAVISQKPSRDICQRGTSLTIQCQVDSQVTMMFWYRQQPGQSLTLIATANQGSEATYESGFVIDKFPISRPNLTFSTLTVSNMSPEDSSIYLCSVDLTGDTEAFFGQGTRLTVV.

The chain links TRBV6-1 to TRBJ2-5; a possible D gene is TRBD2 (7 bases). V lost 2 bases and J 5 bases, leaving 15 bases between the germline ends. This CDR3 is 15 amino acids long. Germline V CDR1 and CDR2: MNHNS, SASEGT. The CDR3, as DNA: TGTGCCAGCAGTGAAATGTGGGGGGGCGTGGAGACCCAGTACTTC. Residues: CASSEMWGGVETQYF.

The rearrangement joins TRBV2 to TRBJ2-3; unclear D gene. Germline CDR1 reads SNHLY; CDR2 reads FYNNEI. This CDR3 spans 12 amino acids. Trimming took 1 base from V and 7 from J, leaving 6 bases between them. CDR3 nucleotides: TGTGCCAGCAGTGAAGAACTGAATACGCAGTATTTT. This codes for CASSEELNTQYF. Combining the CDR3 with reference TRBV2 and TRBJ2-3 gives the whole variable domain EPEVTQTPSHQVTQMGQEVILRCVPISNHLYFYWYRQILGQKVEFLVSFYNNEISEKSEIFDDQFSVERPDGSNFTLKIRSTKLEDSAMYFCASSEELNTQYFGPGTRLTVL.

This chain uses TRBV4-3 with TRBJ1-2, with D possibly matching TRBD1 (5 bases). Germline CDR1 is LGHNA and CDR2 is YSLEER. The CDR3 totals 17 residues. V lost 1 base to trimming and J lost 4 bases, with 19 bases between them. The CDR3 DNA reads as TGCGCCAGCAGCCAAGGCCCCGGGGGAGGGATCCTCTATGGCTACACCTTC. It codes for CASSQGPGGGILYGYTF.

This clone was counted only a few times. This chain joins TRBV19 and TRBJ2-7; 9 nucleotides match TRBD1. V lost 6 bases to trimming and J lost 6 bases; unmatched junction nucleotides: 12. CDR1 is LNHDA and CDR2 is SQIVND in the germline V gene (reference sequence). The CDR3 spans 15 residues. The CDR3 coding sequence is TGTGCCAGTAGATCAAGTTCGGACAGGGGCAGCGAGCAGTACTTC. It specifies CASRSSSDRGSEQYF.

The V and J genes are TRBV2 and TRBJ1-5; tentative D call: TRBD1 (5 bases). V lost 3 bases, J lost 2 bases, and 11 bases lay in between. The germline V gene has CDR1 SNHLY and CDR2 FYNNEI. The CDR3 length is 15 residues. CDR3 in amino acids: CASSEVGGGNQPQHF. The CDR3 nucleotides are TGTGCCAGCAGTGAGGTGGGAGGGGGCAATCAGCCCCAGCATTTT.

The chain carries TRBV7-2 and TRBJ1-2; 9 nucleotides line up with TRBD1. The CDR3 contains 16 residues. V lost 5 bases and J lost 5; bases outside the gene matches: 12. Germline V gene data show CDR1 as SGHTA and CDR2 as FQGNSA. This CDR3 reads CASSLNGPGQGYGYTF. CDR3 in DNA: TGTGCCAGCAGCCTAAATGGACCGGGACAGGGATATGGCTACACCTTC.

This chain uses TRBV5-5 with TRBJ2-1; 15 positions agree with TRBD2. The CDR3 sequence is 19 residues long. The V gene's germline CDR1 is SGHKS and CDR2 YYEKEE (reference sequence). V lost 4 bases, J lost 0 bases, and 8 bases stayed unmatched. The CDR3 loop is CASSPTGLAGGSSYNEQFF. The CDR3 nucleotides are TGTGCCAGCAGCCCCACGGGACTAGCGGGGGGCTCCTCCTACAATGAGCAGTTCTTC.

This clone came up many times. The chain joins TRBV6-1 to TRBJ1-1; TRBD1 matches at 11 bases. V shed 1 base and J 5 bases; nucleotides not matched to a gene: 3. Germline-derived CDR1 and CDR2 are MNHNS and SASEGT. The CDR3 has 15 residues. CDR3 residues: CASSEGTGGATEAFF. The CDR3 DNA sequence: TGTGCCAGCAGTGAAGGGACAGGGGGCGCAACTGAAGCTTTCTTT.

This rearrangement joins TRBV18 to TRBJ2-2; 7 bases are a match to TRBD2. This CDR3 region has 17 residues. Germline assignment: CDR1 KGHSH and CDR2 LQKENI. Losses at the gene ends were 1 base for V and 0 bases for J; bases not matched to a gene: 5. DNA for the CDR3: TGTGCCAGCTCACCACGGGAGGGGCCAGCGAACACCGGGGAGCTGTTTTTT. Translated: CASSPREGPANTGELFF.

Comment on this clone: Other DNA variants within this sample encode the same CDR3. V gene TRBV6-5 combines with J gene TRBJ1-6; D is perhaps TRBD1 (6 bases). The CDR3 consists of 12 residues. CDR1 and CDR2 (germline): MNHEY, SVGAGI. Trimming left V 4 bases short and J 9 bases short, with 7 bases between. DNA for the CDR3: TGTGCCAGCAGTTTCAGGGGTTCACCCCTCCACTTT. Its translation is CASSFRGSPLHF.

The V call is TRBV6-5, the J call TRBJ2-1; 9 nucleotides align to TRBD1. This CDR3 is 16 amino acids long. Losses at the gene ends were 2 bases for V and 3 bases for J; bases not matched to a gene: 5. Germline V CDR1 and CDR2: MNHEY, SVGAGI. CDR3 sequence: CASSYLRQGGYNEQFF. The DNA of the CDR3 is TGTGCCAGCAGTTACCTCCGACAGGGGGGCTACAATGAGCAGTTCTTC.

This clone came up once. The gene calls are TRBV3-1 (or the pseudogene TRBV3-2) and TRBJ1-2, with TRBD1 matching 10 bases. The trim removed 0 bases at V and 7 bases at J, leaving 5 bases unmatched. Germline CDR1 is LGHDT and CDR2 is YNNKEL (reference sequence). CDR3 size: 15 residues. CDR3 in DNA: TGTGCCAGCAGCCAAGACCCGACAGGGGGCGTTGGCTACACCTTC. It yields the protein CASSQDPTGGVGYTF.

V usage is TRBV3-1 (or the pseudogene TRBV3-2) and J usage is TRBJ1-1; TRBD1 might be the D (5 bases). This CDR3 spans 14 amino acids. In germline, CDR1 is LGHDT, CDR2 YNNKEL (reference sequence). V gave up 4 bases and J gave up 0 bases, with 9 bases separating them. As DNA, the CDR3 is TGTGCCAGCAGCCTCCAGGGCTTGAACACTGAAGCTTTCTTT. Translating it yields CASSLQGLNTEAFF.

The rearrangement uses TRBV7-8 and TRBJ2-2, with a weak D call TRBD2 (6 bases). The V and J ends lost 9 bases and 3 bases respectively, with 14 bases between them. Germline CDR1 and CDR2: SGHVS and FQNEAQ. The CDR3 sequence is 14 residues long. The CDR3 DNA reads as TGTGCCAGTCCCCCGGAGGGGTACACCGGGGAGCTGTTTTTT. It translates to CASPPEGYTGELFF.

A few counts support this clone. J is TRBJ2-1 and V is TRBV2; D unclear. Trimming removed 2 bases at V and 9 bases at J, with 11 bases between. Germline assignment: CDR1 SNHLY and CDR2 FYNNEI. The CDR3 is 13 amino acids. CDR3 in DNA: TGTGCCAGCAGTGAAACCCCGATCAGTGAGCAGTTCTTC. Its protein product is CASSETPISEQFF. The full variable domain, its missing parts supplied by reference TRBV2 and TRBJ2-1, is EPEVTQTPSHQVTQMGQEVILRCVPISNHLYFYWYRQILGQKVEFLVSFYNNEISEKSEIFDDQFSVERPDGSNFTLKIRSTKLEDSAMYFCASSETPISEQFFGPGTRLTVL.

The rearrangement joins TRBV5-8 to TRBJ1-3; D is unclear. Trimming shortened V by 9 bases and J by 0 bases, and 13 bases separated the two germline ends. Germline assignment: CDR1 SGHTS and CDR2 YDEGEE. The CDR3 is 14 residues long. The CDR3 DNA reads TGTGCCACCAATCTGGGGAGCTCTGGAAACACCATATATTTT. Translation: CATNLGSSGNTIYF.

The chain recombines TRBV11-2 with TRBJ2-2, with 7 bases identical to TRBD1. The J segment lost 6 bases and the V segment lost 4 bases, leaving 5 bases of the junction unmatched. The CDR3 runs 14 residues. Germline V lookup: CDR1 SGHAT, CDR2 FQNNGV. The CDR3 reads CASSWTGTAGELFF. In nucleotides, the CDR3 is TGTGCCAGCAGCTGGACAGGAACGGCCGGGGAGCTGTTTTTT.

The table lists this clone with a count of one. The chain carries TRBV7-9 and TRBJ1-1; D unclear. The CDR3 is 14 amino acids. The V gene lost 2 bases and the J gene lost 0 bases, with 7 bases spanning the gap. Germline assignment: CDR1 SEHNR and CDR2 FQNEAQ (reference sequence). In DNA form, the CDR3 reads TGTGCCAGCAGCTTAATAGCTTTGAACACTGAAGCTTTCTTT. Protein product: CASSLIALNTEAFF. The complete variable domain, with remaining parts taken from reference TRBV7-9 and TRBJ1-1, reads DTGVSQNPRHKITKRGQNVTFRCDPISEHNRLYWYRQTLGQGPEFLTYFQNEAQLEKSRLLSDRFSAERPKGSFSTLEIQRTEQGDSAMYLCASSLIALNTEAFFGQGTRLTVV.

The gene calls are TRBV5-1 and TRBJ1-2; 8 nucleotides agree with TRBD1. The junction had 1 base not matched to a gene; V was cut back by 3 bases and J by 0 bases. The germline V gene encodes CDR1 SGHRS and CDR2 YFSETQ. The CDR3 runs 14 residues. The CDR3 region has the DNA TGCGCCAGCAGCTCGGACAGGGCTAACTATGGCTACACCTTC. It encodes CASSSDRANYGYTF.

The chain employs TRBV18 and TRBJ1-3, with TRBD1 matching over 7 bases. Per the germline V gene, CDR1 is KGHSH and CDR2 is LQKENI. J was trimmed by 9 bases and V by 2 bases; bases with no gene match: 7. CDR3 length: 14 residues. The CDR3 reads CASSPGQAGGTIYF. CDR3 nucleotides: TGTGCCAGCTCACCAGGACAGGCCGGGGGCACCATATATTTT.